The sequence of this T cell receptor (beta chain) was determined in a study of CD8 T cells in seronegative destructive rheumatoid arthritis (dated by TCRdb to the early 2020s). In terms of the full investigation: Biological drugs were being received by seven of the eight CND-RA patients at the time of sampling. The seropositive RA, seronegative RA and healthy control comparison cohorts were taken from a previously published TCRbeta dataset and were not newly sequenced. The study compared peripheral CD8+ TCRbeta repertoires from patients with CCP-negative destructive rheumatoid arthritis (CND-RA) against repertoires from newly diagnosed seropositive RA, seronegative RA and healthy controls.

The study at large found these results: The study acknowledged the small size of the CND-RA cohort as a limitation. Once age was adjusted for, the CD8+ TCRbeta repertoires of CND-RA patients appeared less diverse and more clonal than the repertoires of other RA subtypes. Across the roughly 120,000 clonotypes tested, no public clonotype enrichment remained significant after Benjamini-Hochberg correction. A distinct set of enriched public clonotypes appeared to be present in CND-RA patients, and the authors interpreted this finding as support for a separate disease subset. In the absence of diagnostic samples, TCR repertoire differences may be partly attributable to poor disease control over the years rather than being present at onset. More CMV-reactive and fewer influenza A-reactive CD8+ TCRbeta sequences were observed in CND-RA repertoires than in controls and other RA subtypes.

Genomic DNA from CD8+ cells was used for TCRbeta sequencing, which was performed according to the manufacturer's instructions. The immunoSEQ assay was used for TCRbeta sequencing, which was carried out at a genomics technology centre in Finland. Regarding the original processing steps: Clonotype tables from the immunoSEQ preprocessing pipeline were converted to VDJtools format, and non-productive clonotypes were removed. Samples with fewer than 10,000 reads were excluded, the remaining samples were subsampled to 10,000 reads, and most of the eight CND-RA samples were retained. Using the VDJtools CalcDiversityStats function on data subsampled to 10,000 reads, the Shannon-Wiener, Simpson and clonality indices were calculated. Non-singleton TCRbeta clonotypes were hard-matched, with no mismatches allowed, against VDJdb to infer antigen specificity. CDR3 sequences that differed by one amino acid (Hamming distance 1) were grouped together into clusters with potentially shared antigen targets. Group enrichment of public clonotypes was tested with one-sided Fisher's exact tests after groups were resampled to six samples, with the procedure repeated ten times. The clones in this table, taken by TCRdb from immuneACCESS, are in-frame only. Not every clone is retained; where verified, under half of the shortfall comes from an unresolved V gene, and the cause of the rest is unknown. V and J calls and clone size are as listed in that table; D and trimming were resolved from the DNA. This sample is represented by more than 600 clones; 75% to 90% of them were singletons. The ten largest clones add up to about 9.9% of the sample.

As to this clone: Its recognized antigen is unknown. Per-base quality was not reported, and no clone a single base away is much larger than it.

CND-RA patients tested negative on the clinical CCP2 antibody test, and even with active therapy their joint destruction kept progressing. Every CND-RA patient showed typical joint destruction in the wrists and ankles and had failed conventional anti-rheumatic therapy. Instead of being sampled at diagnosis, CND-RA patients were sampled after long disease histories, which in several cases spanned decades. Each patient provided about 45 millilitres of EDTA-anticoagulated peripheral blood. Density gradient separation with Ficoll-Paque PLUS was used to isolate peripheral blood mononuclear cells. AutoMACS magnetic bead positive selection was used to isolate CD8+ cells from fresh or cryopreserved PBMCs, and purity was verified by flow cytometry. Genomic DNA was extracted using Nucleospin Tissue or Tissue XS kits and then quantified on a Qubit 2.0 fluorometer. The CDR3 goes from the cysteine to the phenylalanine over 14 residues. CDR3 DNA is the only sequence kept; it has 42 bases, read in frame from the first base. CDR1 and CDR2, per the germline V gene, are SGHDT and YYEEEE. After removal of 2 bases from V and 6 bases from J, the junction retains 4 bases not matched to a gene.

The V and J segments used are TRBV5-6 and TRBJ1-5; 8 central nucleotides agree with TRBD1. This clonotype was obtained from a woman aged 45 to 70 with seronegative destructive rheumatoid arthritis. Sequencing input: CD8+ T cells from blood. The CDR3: CASSFGQGGQPQHF. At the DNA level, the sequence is TGTGCCAGCAGCTTCGGACAGGGAGGTCAGCCCCAGCATTTT.